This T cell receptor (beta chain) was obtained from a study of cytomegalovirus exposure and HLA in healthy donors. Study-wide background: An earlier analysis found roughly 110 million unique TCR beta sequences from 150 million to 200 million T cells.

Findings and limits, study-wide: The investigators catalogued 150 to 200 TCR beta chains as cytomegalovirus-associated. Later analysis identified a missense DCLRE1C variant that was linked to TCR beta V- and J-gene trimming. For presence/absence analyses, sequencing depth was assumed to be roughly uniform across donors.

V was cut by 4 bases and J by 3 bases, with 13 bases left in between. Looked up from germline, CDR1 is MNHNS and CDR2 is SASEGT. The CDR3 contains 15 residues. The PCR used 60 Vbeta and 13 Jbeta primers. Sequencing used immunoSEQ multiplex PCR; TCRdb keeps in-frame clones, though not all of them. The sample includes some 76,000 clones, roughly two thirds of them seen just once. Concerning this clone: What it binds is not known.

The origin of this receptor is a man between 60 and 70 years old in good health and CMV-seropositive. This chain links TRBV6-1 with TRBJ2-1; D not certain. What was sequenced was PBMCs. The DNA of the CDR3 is TGTGCCAGCAGTGGAGCGTTTTTCGGCTACAATGAGCAGTTCTTC. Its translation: CASSGAFFGYNEQFF.